Ten or more counts support the clone carrying this TCR beta chain. The antigen is unknown. Diagnoses used clinical symptoms, serum thyroxine and TRAb, thyroid ultrasound and orbital computed tomography. RNA transcripts served as the template for amplifying TCR beta CDR3 regions. HTBI primers were the set used in a first-round RT-PCR of the TCR CDR3. TCRdb re-called the multiplex PCR reads with MiXCR, one entry per CDR3 protein. The sample lists 640,000 or so distinct CDR3 sequences, over 12% occurring once. This specimen comes from a study of T cells in Graves' hyperthyroidism and ophthalmopathy. Study-wide results and caveats: By a 13 V-J model, ophthalmopathy was set apart from stable hyperthyroidism.

V was cut by 2 bases and J by 5 bases, with 10 bases left in between. Germline CDR1 and CDR2: SGHTA and FQGNSA. The CDR3 loop spans 14 amino acids. The TCR was taken from a woman between 40 and 55 years old with Graves' ophthalmopathy. The chain has TRBV7-2 and TRBJ1-5; D remains ambiguous. Sequenced material: blood. The CDR3 sequence: CASSLSTGDQPQHF. DNA of the CDR3: TGTGCCAGCAGCTTAAGTACGGGCGATCAGCCCCAGCATTTT.